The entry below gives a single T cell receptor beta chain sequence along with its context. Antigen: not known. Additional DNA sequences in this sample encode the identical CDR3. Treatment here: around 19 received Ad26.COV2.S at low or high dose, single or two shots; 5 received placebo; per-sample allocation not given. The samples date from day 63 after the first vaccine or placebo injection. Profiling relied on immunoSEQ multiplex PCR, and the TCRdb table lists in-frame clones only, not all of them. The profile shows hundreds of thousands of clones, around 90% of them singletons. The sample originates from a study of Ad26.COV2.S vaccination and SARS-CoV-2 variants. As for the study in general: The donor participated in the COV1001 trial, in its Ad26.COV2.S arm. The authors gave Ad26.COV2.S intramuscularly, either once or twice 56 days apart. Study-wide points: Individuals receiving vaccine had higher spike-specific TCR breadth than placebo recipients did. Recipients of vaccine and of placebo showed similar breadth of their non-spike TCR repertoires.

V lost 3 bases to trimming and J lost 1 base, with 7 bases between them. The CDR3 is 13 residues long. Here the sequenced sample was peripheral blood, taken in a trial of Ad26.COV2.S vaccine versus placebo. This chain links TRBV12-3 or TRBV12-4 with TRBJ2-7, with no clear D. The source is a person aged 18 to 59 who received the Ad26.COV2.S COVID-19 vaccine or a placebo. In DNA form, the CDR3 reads TGTGCCAGCAGTTTGGGCCCTTCCTACGAGCAGTACTTC. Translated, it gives CASSLGPSYEQYF.